A selection of T cell receptor beta chains follows, all from one sample in a study of OX40 agonist ivuxolimab in advanced cancers. Method: immunoSEQ multiplex PCR; TCRdb's copy keeps in-frame clones and lacks some. The table has about 60,000 clones, 85% to 90% seen once. The sample here was CD4+ or CD8+ T cells sorted from blood, taken in a trial of the OX40 agonist ivuxolimab. The receptors were sampled from an adult with an advanced solid tumor such as melanoma, head and neck, liver or kidney cancer. CDR3s include the opening cysteine and the closing phenylalanine or tryptophan. Each record gives: CDR3 protein, CDR3 DNA, V gene, clone size, J gene, D gene. D genes are given only for firm matches. The size field is filled for only some rows; it gives once, few, many or a size class.

CASSSAGQGASGYTF TGTGCCAGCAGCTCAGCGGGACAGGGTGCTTCGGGCTACACCTTC TRBV21-1 - TRBJ1-2 -
CASSLTNLQGEAFF TGTGCCAGCAGCTTAACCAACTTGCAAGGTGAAGCTTTCTTT TRBV7-9 - TRBJ1-1 -
CASSEAWAADYGYTF TGTGCCAGCAGTGAAGCATGGGCAGCAGACTATGGCTACACCTTC TRBV6-1 - TRBJ1-2 -
CASRGLAGIYNEQFF TGTGCCAGCAGGGGACTAGCGGGGATCTACAATGAGCAGTTCTTC TRBV27 - TRBJ2-1 TRBD2
CASSPQGAINTGELFF TGTGCCAGCAGCCCGCAGGGGGCTATAAACACCGGGGAGCTGTTTTTT TRBV7-2 - TRBJ2-2 TRBD1
CASSPSGGITDTQYF TGTGCCAGCAGCCCTTCGGGGGGGATAACAGATACGCAGTATTTT TRBV28 - TRBJ2-3 TRBD2
CASSFHGFSYEQYF TGTGCCAGCAGCTTTCACGGCTTCTCCTACGAGCAGTACTTC TRBV5-8 - TRBJ2-7 -
CASSRQAGGIDTQYF TGTGCCAGCAGTCGCCAGGCGGGGGGCATAGATACGCAGTATTTT TRBV6-6 - TRBJ2-3 TRBD2
CASSPGQRNTEAFF TGTGCCAGCTCACCGGGACAGAGAAACACTGAAGCTTTCTTT TRBV18 - TRBJ1-1 TRBD1
CASSYNRYRTGELFF TGTGCCAGCAGTTACAACCGCTATAGAACCGGGGAGCTGTTTTTT TRBV6-5 - TRBJ2-2 -
CASSLDSRSEQYF TGCGCCAGCAGCTTGGACTCGAGGAGCGAGCAGTACTTC TRBV5-1 - TRBJ2-7 -
CASSEDSGNTIYF TGTGCCAGCAGTGAGGACTCTGGAAACACCATATATTTT TRBV6-1 - TRBJ1-3 -
CASSLAQGQAEAFF TGTGCCAGCTCGCTCGCCCAGGGACAGGCTGAAGCTTTCTTT TRBV18 - TRBJ1-1 TRBD1
CASSGATGLGEQYF TGCGCCAGCAGCGGTGCCACAGGGCTCGGCGAGCAGTACTTC TRBV5-1 - TRBJ2-7 -
CASSSGLRSEKLFF TGTGCCAGCAGCTCGGGACTTCGCTCCGAAAAACTGTTTTTT TRBV5-4 - TRBJ1-4 -
CASKSRMSSYNSPLHF TGTGCCAGCAAGAGTCGAATGAGCTCCTATAATTCACCCCTCCACTTT TRBV27 - TRBJ1-6 -
CASIDRGVETQYF TGTGCCAGCATTGACAGGGGTGTGGAGACCCAGTACTTC TRBV7-9 - TRBJ2-5 TRBD1
CASKSGGQEKLFF TGTGCCAGCAAATCTGGGGGTCAGGAAAAACTGTTTTTT TRBV2 once TRBJ1-4 -
CASSAPGIQYF TGTGCCAGCAGTGCCCCTGGGATTCAGTACTTC TRBV6-1 - TRBJ2-4 -
CSATSGGSSYNEQFF TGCAGCGCGACTAGCGGGGGAAGCTCCTACAATGAGCAGTTCTTC TRBV29-1 - TRBJ2-1 TRBD2
CASSYSSTGNTIYF TGTGCCAGCAGTTACTCGAGTACCGGAAACACCATATATTTT TRBV6-5 - TRBJ1-3 -
CASSYGESNQPQHF TGTGCCAGCAGTTACGGGGAGAGCAATCAGCCCCAGCATTTT TRBV6-5 - TRBJ1-5 -
CASSHLGQQNTEAFF TGCGCCAGCAGCCACCTGGGACAGCAGAACACTGAAGCTTTCTTT TRBV4-3 - TRBJ1-1 TRBD1
CASSLGGKDTGELFF TGCGCCAGCAGCCTCGGGGGGAAGGACACCGGGGAGCTGTTTTTT TRBV4-3 - TRBJ2-2 TRBD2
CASSRARRGNSPLHF TGTGCCAGCAGCCGCGCCCGACGGGGTAATTCACCCCTCCACTTT TRBV6-5 - TRBJ1-6 -
CASSIRLALVTNEKLFF TGTGCCAGTAGTATCCGCTTGGCGTTGGTAACTAATGAAAAACTGTTTTTT TRBV19 - TRBJ1-4 -
CASSPGTDKNIQYF TGTGCCAGCAGCCCCGGGACAGACAAAAACATTCAGTACTTC TRBV7-2 - TRBJ2-4 TRBD1
CASRPSTGANTEAFF TGTGCCAGCAGGCCGTCGACAGGGGCGAACACTGAAGCTTTCTTT TRBV21-1 - TRBJ1-1 -
CASSSGGSTDTQYF TGCGCCAGCAGCAGCGGGGGAAGCACAGATACGCAGTATTTT TRBV5-1 once TRBJ2-3 TRBD2
CASSPQGYSGNTIYF TGCGCCAGCAGCCCCCAGGGCTACTCTGGAAACACCATATATTTT TRBV4-1 - TRBJ1-3 -
CASSLWGTGNYEQYF TGTGCCAGCAGCTTATGGGGGACAGGAAACTACGAGCAGTACTTC TRBV11-2 - TRBJ2-7 TRBD1
CASRQGRTETQYF TGCGCCAGCCGACAGGGGAGGACAGAGACCCAGTACTTC TRBV5-1 - TRBJ2-5 TRBD1
CASTSDRSATNEKLFF TGTGCCAGCACCTCGGACAGGAGTGCAACTAATGAAAAACTGTTTTTT TRBV27 - TRBJ1-4 TRBD1